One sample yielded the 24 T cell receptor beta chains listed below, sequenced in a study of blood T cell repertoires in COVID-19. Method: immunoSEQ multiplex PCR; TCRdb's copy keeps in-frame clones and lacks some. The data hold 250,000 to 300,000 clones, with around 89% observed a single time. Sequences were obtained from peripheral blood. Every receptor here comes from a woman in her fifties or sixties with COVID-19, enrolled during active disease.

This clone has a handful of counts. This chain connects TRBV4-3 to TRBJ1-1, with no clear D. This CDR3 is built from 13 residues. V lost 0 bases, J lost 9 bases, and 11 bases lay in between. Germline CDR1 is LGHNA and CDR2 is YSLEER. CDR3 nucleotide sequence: TGCGCCAGCAGCCAAGACGCCTATTTGAAAGCTTTCTTT. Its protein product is CASSQDAYLKAFF.

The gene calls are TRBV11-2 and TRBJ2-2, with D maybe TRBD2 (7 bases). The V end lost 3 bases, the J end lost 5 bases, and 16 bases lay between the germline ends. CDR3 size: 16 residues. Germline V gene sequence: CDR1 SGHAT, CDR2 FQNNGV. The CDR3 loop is CASSFGGGLATGELFF. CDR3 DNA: TGTGCCAGCAGCTTTGGGGGGGGGCTGGCTACCGGGGAGCTGTTTTTT.

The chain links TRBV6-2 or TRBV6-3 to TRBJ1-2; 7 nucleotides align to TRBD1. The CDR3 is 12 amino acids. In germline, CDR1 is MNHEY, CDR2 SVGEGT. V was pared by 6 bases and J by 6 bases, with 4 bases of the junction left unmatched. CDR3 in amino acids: CASSLGTDGYTF. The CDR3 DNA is TGTGCCAGCAGCCTCGGGACAGATGGCTACACCTTC.

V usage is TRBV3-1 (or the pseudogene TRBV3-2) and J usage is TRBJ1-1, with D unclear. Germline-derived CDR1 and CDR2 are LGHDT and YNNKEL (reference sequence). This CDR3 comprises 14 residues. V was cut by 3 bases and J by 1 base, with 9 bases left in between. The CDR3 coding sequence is TGTGCCAGCAGCCACACCGGGAAGAACACTGAAGCTTTCTTT. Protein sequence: CASSHTGKNTEAFF.

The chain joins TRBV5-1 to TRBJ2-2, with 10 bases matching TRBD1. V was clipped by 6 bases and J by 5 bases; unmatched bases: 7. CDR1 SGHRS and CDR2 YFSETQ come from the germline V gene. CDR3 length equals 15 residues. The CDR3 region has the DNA TGCGCCAGCATTAGGGACAGGGGAGAAACCGGGGAGCTGTTTTTT. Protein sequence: CASIRDRGETGELFF.

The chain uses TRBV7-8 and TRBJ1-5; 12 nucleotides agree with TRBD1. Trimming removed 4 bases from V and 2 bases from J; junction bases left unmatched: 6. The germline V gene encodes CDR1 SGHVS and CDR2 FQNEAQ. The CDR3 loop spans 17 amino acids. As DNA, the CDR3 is TGTGCCAGCAGCTCGGGACAGGGGGCGATAGGCAATCAGCCCCAGCATTTT. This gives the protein CASSSGQGAIGNQPQHF.

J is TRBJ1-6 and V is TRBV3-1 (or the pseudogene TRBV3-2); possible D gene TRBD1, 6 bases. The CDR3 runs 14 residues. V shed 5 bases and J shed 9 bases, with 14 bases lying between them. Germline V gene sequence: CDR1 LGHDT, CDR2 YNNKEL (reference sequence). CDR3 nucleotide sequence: TGTGCCAGCAGCTCCGGGACAAAGAGTTCACCCCTCCACTTT. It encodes CASSSGTKSSPLHF.

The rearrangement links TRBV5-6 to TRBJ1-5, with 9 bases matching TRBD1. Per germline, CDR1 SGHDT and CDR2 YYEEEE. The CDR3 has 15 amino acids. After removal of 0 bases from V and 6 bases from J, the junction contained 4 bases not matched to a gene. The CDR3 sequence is CASSLGQGVIQPQHF. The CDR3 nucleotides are TGTGCCAGCAGCTTGGGACAGGGGGTTATTCAGCCCCAGCATTTT.

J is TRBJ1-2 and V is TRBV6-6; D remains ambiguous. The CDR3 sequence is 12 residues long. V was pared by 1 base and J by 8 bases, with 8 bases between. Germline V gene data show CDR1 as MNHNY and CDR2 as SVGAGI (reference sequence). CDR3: CASSYLGGGYTF. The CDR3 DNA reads TGTGCCAGCAGTTACTTGGGAGGCGGCTACACCTTC.

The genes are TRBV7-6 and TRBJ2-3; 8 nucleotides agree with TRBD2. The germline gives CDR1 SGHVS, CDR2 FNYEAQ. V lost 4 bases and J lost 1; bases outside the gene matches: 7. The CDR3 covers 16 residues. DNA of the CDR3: TGTGCCAGCAGCTCCTACGGGGGGGTTGGCACAGATACGCAGTATTTT. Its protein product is CASSSYGGVGTDTQYF.

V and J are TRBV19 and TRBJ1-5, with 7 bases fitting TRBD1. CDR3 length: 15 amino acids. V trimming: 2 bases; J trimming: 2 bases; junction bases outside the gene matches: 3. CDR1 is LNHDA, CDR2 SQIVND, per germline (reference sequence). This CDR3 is CASSISGQGNQPQHF. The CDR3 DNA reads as TGTGCCAGTAGTATATCTGGACAGGGCAATCAGCCCCAGCATTTT.

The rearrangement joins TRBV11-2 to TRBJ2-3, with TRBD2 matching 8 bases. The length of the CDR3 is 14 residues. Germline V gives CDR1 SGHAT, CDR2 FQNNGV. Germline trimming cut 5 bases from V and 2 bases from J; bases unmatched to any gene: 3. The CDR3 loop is CASSTGLVTDTQYF. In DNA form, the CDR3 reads TGTGCCAGCAGCACGGGACTAGTCACAGATACGCAGTATTTT. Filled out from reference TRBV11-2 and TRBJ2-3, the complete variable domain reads EAGVAQSPRYKIIEKRQSVAFWCNPISGHATLYWYQQILGQGPKLLIQFQNNGVVDDSQLPKDRFSAERLKGVDSTLKIQPAKLEDSAVYLCASSTGLVTDTQYFGPGTRLTVL.

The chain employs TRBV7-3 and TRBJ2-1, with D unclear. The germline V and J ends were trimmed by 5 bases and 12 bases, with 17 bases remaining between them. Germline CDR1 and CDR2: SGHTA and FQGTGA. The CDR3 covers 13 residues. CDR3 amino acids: CASSPIGHIGQFF. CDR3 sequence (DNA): TGTGCCAGCAGCCCCATTGGGCACATCGGGCAGTTCTTC.

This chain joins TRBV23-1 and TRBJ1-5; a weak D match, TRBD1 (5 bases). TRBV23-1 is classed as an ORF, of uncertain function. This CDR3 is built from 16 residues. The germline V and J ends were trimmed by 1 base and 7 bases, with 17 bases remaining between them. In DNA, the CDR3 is TGCGCCAGCAGTCAATGGGGGAGGTCGGGCTTACAGCCCCAGCATTTT. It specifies CASSQWGRSGLQPQHF.

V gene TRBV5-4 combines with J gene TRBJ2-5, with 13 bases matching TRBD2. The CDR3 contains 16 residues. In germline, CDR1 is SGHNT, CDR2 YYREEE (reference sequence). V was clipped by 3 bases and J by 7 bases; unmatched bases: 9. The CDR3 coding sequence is TGTGCCAGCAGCTGGACTAGCGGGGGCGTGATGGGGACCCAGTACTTC. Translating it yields CASSWTSGGVMGTQYF.

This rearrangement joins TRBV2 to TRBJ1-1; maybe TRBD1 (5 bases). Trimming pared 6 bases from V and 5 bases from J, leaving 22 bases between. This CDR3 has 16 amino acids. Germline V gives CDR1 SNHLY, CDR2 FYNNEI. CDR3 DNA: TGTGCCAGCAGCTCCCGCTGGGGGGAGGGAGGGACTGAAGCTTTCTTT. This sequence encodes CASSSRWGEGGTEAFF.

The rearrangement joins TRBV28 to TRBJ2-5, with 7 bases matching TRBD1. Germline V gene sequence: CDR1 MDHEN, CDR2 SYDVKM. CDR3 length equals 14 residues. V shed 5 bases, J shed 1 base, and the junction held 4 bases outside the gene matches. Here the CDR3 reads CASSPGQSQETQYF. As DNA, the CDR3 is TGTGCCAGCAGTCCGGGACAGAGCCAAGAGACCCAGTACTTC.

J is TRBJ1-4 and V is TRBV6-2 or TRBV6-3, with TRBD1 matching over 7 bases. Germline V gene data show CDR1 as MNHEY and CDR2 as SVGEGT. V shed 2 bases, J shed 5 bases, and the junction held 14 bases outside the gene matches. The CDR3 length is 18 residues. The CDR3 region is CASSYHPGTERTNEKLFF. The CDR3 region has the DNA TGTGCCAGCAGTTACCACCCGGGGACAGAGCGAACAAATGAAAAACTGTTTTTT.

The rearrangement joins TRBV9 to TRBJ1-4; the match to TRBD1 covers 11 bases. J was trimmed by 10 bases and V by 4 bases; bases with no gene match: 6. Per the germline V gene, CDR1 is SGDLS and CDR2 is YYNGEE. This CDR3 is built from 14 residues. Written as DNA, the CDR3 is TGTGCCAGCAGCTCCCGGGGGACAGGGGGAAAACTGTTTTTT. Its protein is CASSSRGTGGKLFF. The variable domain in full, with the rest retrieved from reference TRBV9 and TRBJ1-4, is DSGVTQTPKHLITATGQRVTLRCSPRSGDLSVYWYQQSLDQGLQFLIQYYNGEERAKGNILERFSAQQFPDLHSELNLSSLELGDSALYFCASSSRGTGGKLFFGSGTQLSVL.

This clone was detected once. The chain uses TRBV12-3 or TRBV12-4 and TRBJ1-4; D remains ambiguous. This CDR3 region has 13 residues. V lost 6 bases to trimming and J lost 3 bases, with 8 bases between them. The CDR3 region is CASRPGSNEKLFF. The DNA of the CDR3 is TGTGCCAGCAGGCCCGGGTCTAATGAAAAACTGTTTTTT.

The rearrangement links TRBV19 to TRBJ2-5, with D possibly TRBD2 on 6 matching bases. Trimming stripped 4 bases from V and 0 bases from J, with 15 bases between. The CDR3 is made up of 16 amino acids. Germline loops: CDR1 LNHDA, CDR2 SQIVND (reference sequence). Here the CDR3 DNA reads TGTGCCAGTAGTACCCCAGGTGGGAGGAACCAAGAGACCCAGTACTTC. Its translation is CASSTPGGRNQETQYF.

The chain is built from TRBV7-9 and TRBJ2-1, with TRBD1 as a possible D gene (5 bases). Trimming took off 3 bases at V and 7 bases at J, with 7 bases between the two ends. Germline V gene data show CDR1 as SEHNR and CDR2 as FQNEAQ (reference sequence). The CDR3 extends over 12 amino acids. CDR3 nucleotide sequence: TGTGCCAGCAGCTTCGACAGTAATGAGCAGTTCTTC. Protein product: CASSFDSNEQFF.

DNA for the CDR3: TGTGCCAGCAGTTCTGTCACGGGTAGTGGTAACACCATATATTTT. It is translated as CASSSVTGSGNTIYF. The chain employs TRBV6-6 and TRBJ1-3; D remains unclear. The length of the CDR3 is 15 residues. V lost 4 bases to trimming and J lost 7 bases, with 17 bases between them. The V gene's germline CDR1 is MNHNY and CDR2 SVGAGI (reference sequence).

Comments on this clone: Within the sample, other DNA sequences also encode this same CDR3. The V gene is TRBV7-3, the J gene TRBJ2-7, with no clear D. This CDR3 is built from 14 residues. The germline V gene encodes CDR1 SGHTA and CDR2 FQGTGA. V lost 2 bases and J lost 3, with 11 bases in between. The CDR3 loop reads CASSLSRIGYEQYF. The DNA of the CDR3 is TGTGCCAGCAGCTTATCGCGGATTGGCTACGAGCAGTACTTC.